These 18 T cell receptor beta chains came from one sample sequenced in a study of cytomegalovirus exposure and HLA in healthy donors (dated by TCRdb to 2016 to 2017). The library was obtained by the immunoSEQ multiplex PCR assay. The table was pulled from immuneACCESS by TCRdb, which kept in-frame rearrangements only. Such tables lose some clones; where checked, under half of the loss comes from unresolved V genes, and the rest has no known cause. For this sample the table gives 190,000 or so clones, of which around 82% were detected only once. The ten largest clones capture roughly 2.8% of the sample. The sample comprised PBMCs. These receptors were collected from a woman under 30 in good health and CMV-seropositive.

This rearrangement joins TRBV19 to TRBJ1-1; tentative D call: TRBD1 (5 bases). The V and J ends lost 3 bases and 8 bases respectively, with 13 bases between them. The CDR3 sequence is 13 residues long. Germline CDR1 is LNHDA and CDR2 is SQIVND (reference sequence). The CDR3 nucleotides are TGTGCCAGTAGTATCCGCCGGGACTGGGAAGCTTTCTTT. This translates into CASSIRRDWEAFF.

The rearrangement uses TRBV14 and TRBJ2-7; 8 nucleotides agree with TRBD2. This CDR3 contains 13 residues. The junction had 2 bases not matched to a gene; V was cut back by 1 base and J by 6 bases. Germline CDR1 reads SGHDN; CDR2 reads FVKESK. CDR3 loop: CASSQGAGGEQYF. The CDR3 DNA reads TGTGCCAGCAGCCAAGGGGCGGGGGGCGAGCAGTACTTC. Full variable domain (outside the CDR3, taken from reference TRBV14 and TRBJ2-7): EAGVTQFPSHSVIEKGQTVTLRCDPISGHDNLYWYRRVMGKEIKFLLHFVKESKQDESGMPNNRFLAERTGGTYSTLKVQPAELEDSGVYFCASSQGAGGEQYFGPGTRLTVT.

The J gene is TRBJ2-3, the V gene TRBV2; the D is unclear. CDR3 size: 11 residues. Germline-derived CDR1 and CDR2 are SNHLY and FYNNEI. Deletions cut 8 bases from V and 4 bases from J, with 7 bases between. The CDR3: CASLAADTQYF. DNA for the CDR3: TGTGCCAGCTTGGCGGCAGATACGCAGTATTTT.

The gene calls are TRBV5-1 and TRBJ2-2; 9 nucleotides line up with TRBD1. V was pared by 7 bases and J by 4 bases, with 5 bases of the junction left unmatched. Germline V gene lookup returns CDR1 SGHRS and CDR2 YFSETQ. The CDR3 totals 14 residues. CDR3 residues: CASAGQGATGELFF. The CDR3 coding sequence is TGCGCCAGCGCGGGACAGGGTGCCACCGGGGAGCTGTTTTTT.

The chain combines TRBV7-9 with TRBJ2-5, with 11 bases lining up with TRBD2. Germline CDR1 is SEHNR and CDR2 is FQNEAQ (reference sequence). With V trimmed by 4 bases and J by 5 bases, 6 bases remained unmatched. The CDR3 sequence is 15 residues long. CDR3 region: CASSSLAGGWETQYF. CDR3 nucleotide sequence: TGTGCCAGCAGCTCCCTAGCGGGGGGTTGGGAGACCCAGTACTTC.

The J gene is TRBJ1-1, the V gene TRBV15, with D uncertain. Germline loops: CDR1 LNHNV, CDR2 YYDKDF (reference sequence). The V and J ends lost 0 bases and 7 bases respectively, with 9 bases between them. This CDR3 has 13 amino acids. CDR3 coding DNA: TGTGCCACCAGCAGAGACCACGGTAGTGAAGCTTTCTTT. Encoded protein: CATSRDHGSEAFF.

The rearrangement joins TRBV7-2 to TRBJ1-2; 8 bases are shared with TRBD1. The CDR3 runs to 14 residues. Germline lookup yields CDR1 SGHTA and CDR2 FQGNSA. V was pared by 3 bases and J by 4 bases, with 4 bases of the junction left unmatched. The CDR3 region is CASSFGQGTYGYTF. CDR3 nucleotides: TGTGCCAGCAGCTTTGGACAGGGAACCTATGGCTACACCTTC. The full variable domain, its missing parts supplied by reference TRBV7-2 and TRBJ1-2, is GAGVSQSPSNKVTEKGKDVELRCDPISGHTALYWYRQSLGQGLEFLIYFQGNSAPDKSGLPSDRFSAERTGGSVSTLTIQRTQQEDSAVYLCASSFGQGTYGYTFGSGTRLTVV.

V and J are TRBV7-8 and TRBJ1-2, with 8 positions matching TRBD1. The CDR3 loop spans 14 amino acids. V dropped 1 base and J dropped 8; count of bases not matched to a gene: 6. The V gene's germline CDR1 is SGHVS and CDR2 FQNEAQ. The CDR3 nucleotides are TGTGCCAGCAGCTTAGGTCAGGGGGCGTGGGGCTACACCTTC. This gives the protein CASSLGQGAWGYTF.

This clone occurred a few times. This sequence joins TRBV11-2 and TRBJ2-5; 8 positions agree with TRBD2. The CDR3 is 17 residues long. The V gene's germline CDR1 is SGHAT and CDR2 FQNNGV. Trimming took 6 bases from V and 3 from J; bases not matched to a gene: 15. For the CDR3, the DNA is TGTGCCAGCAGTATTAGAGGGTTCGAGCGGGGGAAAGAGACCCAGTACTTC. Residues: CASSIRGFERGKETQYF.

The table lists this clone with a count of one. The chain links TRBV27 to TRBJ1-2; 9 bases are shared with TRBD1. This CDR3 has 14 amino acids. The junction had 2 bases not matched to a gene; V was cut back by 2 bases and J by 4 bases. Germline values: CDR1 MNHEY, CDR2 SMNVEV (reference sequence). CDR3 DNA sequence: TGTGCCAGCAGTTTAGGGACAGGGTCCTATGGCTACACCTTC. As protein: CASSLGTGSYGYTF.

This clone was seen more than once but under ten times. The rearrangement joins TRBV7-9 to TRBJ1-4, with D possibly TRBD1 on 5 matching bases. Germline V gives CDR1 SEHNR, CDR2 FQNEAQ (reference sequence). The CDR3 has 14 residues. V was trimmed by 5 bases and J by 6 bases, leaving 13 bases between them. The CDR3 sequence is CASSGRDADEKLFF. The CDR3 bases are TGTGCCAGCAGCGGCAGGGATGCGGATGAAAAACTGTTTTTT.

The rearrangement joins TRBV2 to TRBJ2-5; D unresolved. The CDR3 has 14 amino acids. Germline-derived CDR1 and CDR2 are SNHLY and FYNNEI. V was shortened by 7 bases and J by 0 bases, with 12 bases between the two germline ends. CDR3 coding DNA: TGTGCCAGCATAAGTTCACTCGACCAAGAGACCCAGTACTTC. Protein: CASISSLDQETQYF.

The chain combines TRBV18 with TRBJ1-5; D call uncertain. Trimming took off 6 bases at V and 5 bases at J, with 17 bases between the two ends. This CDR3 contains 15 residues. The germline CDR1 and CDR2 sequences are KGHSH and LQKENI. The CDR3 here is CASSPKVIEDQPQHF. The CDR3 region has the DNA TGTGCCAGCTCCCCAAAGGTAATTGAGGATCAGCCCCAGCATTTT.

J is TRBJ2-2 and V is TRBV5-1; D perhaps matches TRBD2 (5 bases). The V and J ends lost 1 base and 1 base respectively, with 8 bases between them. Germline values: CDR1 SGHRS, CDR2 YFSETQ. This CDR3 has 15 residues. CDR3 in amino acids: CASSLWGENTGELFF. CDR3 nucleotide sequence: TGCGCCAGCAGCTTGTGGGGAGAGAACACCGGGGAGCTGTTTTTT.

The chain employs TRBV5-1 and TRBJ2-2, with TRBD2 matching 7 bases. CDR1 and CDR2 from the germline V gene are SGHRS and YFSETQ. V gave up 4 bases and J gave up 2 bases; unmatched junction bases: 11. The CDR3 is 17 amino acids. The CDR3 DNA reads as TGCGCCAGCAGCAATTACTCGGGGGGTCCAAACACCGGGGAGCTGTTTTTT. Protein product: CASSNYSGGPNTGELFF.

This chain connects TRBV6-5 to TRBJ1-2; 8 bases agree with TRBD1. Trimming at V came to 5 bases and at J to 8 bases, leaving 7 bases not matched to a gene. CDR1 is MNHEY and CDR2 is SVGAGI in the germline V gene. This CDR3 has 13 amino acids. The CDR3 here is CASSVTGVAGYTF. In DNA, the CDR3 is TGTGCCAGCAGTGTGACAGGGGTGGCCGGCTACACCTTC.

The rearrangement links TRBV27 to TRBJ2-7; TRBD1 matches at 7 bases. J lost 1 base, V lost 7 bases, and 10 bases had no gene match. The CDR3 spans 15 residues. Germline V gene data show CDR1 as MNHEY and CDR2 as SMNVEV (reference sequence). The CDR3 DNA reads as TGTGCCAGCAAACAATCAGGGGGATCATCCTACGAGCAGTACTTC. Translating it yields CASKQSGGSSYEQYF.

The chain is built from TRBV4-1 and TRBJ1-6; D is unclear. Germline CDR1 and CDR2: MGHRA and YSYEKL. CDR3 size: 16 residues. Trimming took off 8 bases at V and 0 bases at J, with 14 bases between the two ends. CDR3 sequence: CASRVLESSYNSPLHF. CDR3 DNA sequence: TGCGCCAGCCGAGTCCTCGAGAGCTCCTATAATTCACCCCTCCACTTT.